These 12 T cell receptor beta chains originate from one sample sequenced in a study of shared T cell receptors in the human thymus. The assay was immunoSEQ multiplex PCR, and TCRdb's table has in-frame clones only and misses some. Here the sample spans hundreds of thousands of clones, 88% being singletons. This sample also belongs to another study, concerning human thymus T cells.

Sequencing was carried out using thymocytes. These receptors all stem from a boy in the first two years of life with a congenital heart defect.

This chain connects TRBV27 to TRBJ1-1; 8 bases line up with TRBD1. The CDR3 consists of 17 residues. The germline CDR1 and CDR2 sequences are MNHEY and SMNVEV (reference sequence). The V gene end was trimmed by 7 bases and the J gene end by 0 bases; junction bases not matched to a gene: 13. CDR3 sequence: CASTPVGQGAMNTEAFF. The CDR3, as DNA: TGTGCCAGCACCCCAGTTGGGCAGGGGGCAATGAACACTGAAGCTTTCTTT.

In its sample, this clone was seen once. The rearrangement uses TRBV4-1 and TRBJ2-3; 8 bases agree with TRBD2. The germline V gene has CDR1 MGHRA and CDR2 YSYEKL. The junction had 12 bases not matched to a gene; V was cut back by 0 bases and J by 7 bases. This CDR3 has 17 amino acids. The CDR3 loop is CASSQEDTSGHRNTQYF. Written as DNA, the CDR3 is TGCGCCAGCAGCCAAGAAGATACTAGCGGCCATCGGAATACGCAGTATTTT.

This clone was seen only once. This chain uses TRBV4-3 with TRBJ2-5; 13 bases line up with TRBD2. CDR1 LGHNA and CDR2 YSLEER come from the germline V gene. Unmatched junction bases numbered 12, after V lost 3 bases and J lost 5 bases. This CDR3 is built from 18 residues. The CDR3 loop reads CASSQGGLAGFTWETQYF. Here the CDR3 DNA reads TGCGCCAGCAGCCAGGGGGGACTAGCGGGATTCACCTGGGAGACCCAGTACTTC.

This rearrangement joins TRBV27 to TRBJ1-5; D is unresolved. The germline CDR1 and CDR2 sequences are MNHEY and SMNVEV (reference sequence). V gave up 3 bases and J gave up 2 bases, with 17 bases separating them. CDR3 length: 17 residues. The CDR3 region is CASSFWPLLAGNQPQHF. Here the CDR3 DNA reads TGTGCCAGCAGTTTTTGGCCTCTCCTGGCGGGCAATCAGCCCCAGCATTTT.

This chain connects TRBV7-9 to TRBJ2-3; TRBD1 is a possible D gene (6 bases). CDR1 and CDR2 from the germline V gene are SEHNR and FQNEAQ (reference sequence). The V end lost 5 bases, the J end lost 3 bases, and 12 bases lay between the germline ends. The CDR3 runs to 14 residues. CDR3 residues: CASSAQGGTDTQYF. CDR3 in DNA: TGTGCCAGCAGCGCCCAAGGGGGTACAGATACGCAGTATTTT.

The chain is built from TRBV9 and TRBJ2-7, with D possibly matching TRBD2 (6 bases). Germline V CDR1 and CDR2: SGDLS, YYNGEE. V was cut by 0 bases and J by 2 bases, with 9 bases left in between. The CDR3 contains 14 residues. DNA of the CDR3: TGTGCCAGCAGCGTAGTCCCTAGCGCCTACGAGCAGTACTTC. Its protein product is CASSVVPSAYEQYF.

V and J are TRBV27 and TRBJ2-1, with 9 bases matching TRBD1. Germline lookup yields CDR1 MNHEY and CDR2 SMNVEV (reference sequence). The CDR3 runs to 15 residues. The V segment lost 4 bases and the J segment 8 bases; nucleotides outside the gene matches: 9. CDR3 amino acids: CASSYRDRDCDEQFF. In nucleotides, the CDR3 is TGTGCCAGCAGTTACCGGGACAGGGACTGCGATGAGCAGTTCTTC.

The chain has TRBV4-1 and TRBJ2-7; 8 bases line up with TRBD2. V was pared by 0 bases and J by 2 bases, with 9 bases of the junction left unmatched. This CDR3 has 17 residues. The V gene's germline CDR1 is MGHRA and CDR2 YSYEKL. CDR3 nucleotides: TGCGCCAGCAGCCAAGAGGGAGTCGGGAGGGCCCCCTACGAGCAGTACTTC. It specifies CASSQEGVGRAPYEQYF.

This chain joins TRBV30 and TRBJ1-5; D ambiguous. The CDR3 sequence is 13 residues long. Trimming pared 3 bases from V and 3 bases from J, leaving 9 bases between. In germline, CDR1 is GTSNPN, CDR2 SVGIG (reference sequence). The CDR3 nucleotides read TGTGCCTGGAGGGCGGAACACAATCAGCCCCAGCATTTT. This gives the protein CAWRAEHNQPQHF.

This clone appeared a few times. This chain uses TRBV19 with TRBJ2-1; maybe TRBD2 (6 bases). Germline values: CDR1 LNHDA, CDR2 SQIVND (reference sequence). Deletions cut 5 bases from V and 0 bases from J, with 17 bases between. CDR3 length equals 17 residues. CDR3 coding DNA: TGTGCCAGTAGTCGAGGGACGGACTACGACTCCTACAATGAGCAGTTCTTC. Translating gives CASSRGTDYDSYNEQFF.

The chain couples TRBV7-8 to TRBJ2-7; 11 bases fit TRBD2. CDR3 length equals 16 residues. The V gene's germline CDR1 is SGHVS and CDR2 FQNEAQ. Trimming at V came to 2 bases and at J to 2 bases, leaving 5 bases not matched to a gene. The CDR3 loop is CASSLCLAGGAYEQYF. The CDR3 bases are TGTGCCAGCAGCTTATGCCTAGCGGGAGGCGCCTACGAGCAGTACTTC.

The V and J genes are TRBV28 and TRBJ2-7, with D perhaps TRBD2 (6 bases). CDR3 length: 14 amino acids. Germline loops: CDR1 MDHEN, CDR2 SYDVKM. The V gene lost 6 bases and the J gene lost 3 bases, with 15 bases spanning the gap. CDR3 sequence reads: CASSPGTGNYEQYF. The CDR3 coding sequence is TGTGCCAGCAGCCCCGGGACTGGGAACTACGAGCAGTACTTC.